This T cell receptor beta chain is drawn from a study of OX40 agonist ivuxolimab in advanced cancers. Overall study context: Dose-escalation subjects each had hepatocellular carcinoma, melanoma, renal cell or head and neck cancer.

Assay used: immunoSEQ multiplex PCR; TCRdb lists only in-frame clones, some missing. Counted here are around 43,000 clones, around 90% occurring once; the ten biggest clones make up about 16%. The CDR3 extends over 12 amino acids. V was clipped by 11 bases and J by 3 bases; unmatched bases: 6. This sequence joins TRBV23-1 and TRBJ1-1, with TRBD1 identical over 7 bases. TRBV23-1 is filed as an ORF, its function uncertain. This specimen consisted of CD4+ or CD8+ T cells sorted from blood, obtained in a trial of the OX40 agonist ivuxolimab. The TCR sequence derives from an adult with an advanced solid tumor such as melanoma, head and neck, liver or kidney cancer. The CDR3 DNA is TGCGCCGCGACAGGGACTTACACTGAAGCTTTCTTT. Translating gives CAATGTYTEAFF.